This T cell receptor beta chain was recorded in a study of Ad26.COV2.S vaccination and SARS-CoV-2 variants. This clone was observed a single time. Sequencing was performed with immunoSEQ multiplex PCR; in TCRdb, only in-frame clones are kept and a portion is missing. The table shows 300,000 to 500,000 clones, with around nine tenths occurring only once. Treatment: about 20 received Ad26.COV2.S at low or high dose, single or two shots; roughly five received placebo; per-sample allocation not given. Sampling was done on day 63 after the first vaccine or placebo injection. Germline loops: CDR1 LGHDT, CDR2 YNNKEL (reference sequence). The V gene end was trimmed by 0 bases and the J gene end by 6 bases; junction bases not matched to a gene: 3. The CDR3 has 16 residues.

J is TRBJ2-1 and V is TRBV3-1 (or the pseudogene TRBV3-2); 12 nucleotides line up with TRBD2. The sequenced sample was peripheral blood, obtained in a trial of Ad26.COV2.S vaccine versus placebo. The TCR was taken from a person between 18 and 65 years old who received the Ad26.COV2.S COVID-19 vaccine or a placebo. CDR3 region: CASSQDGLAGPNEQFF. The CDR3 coding sequence is TGTGCCAGCAGCCAAGATGGACTAGCGGGGCCCAATGAGCAGTTCTTC.